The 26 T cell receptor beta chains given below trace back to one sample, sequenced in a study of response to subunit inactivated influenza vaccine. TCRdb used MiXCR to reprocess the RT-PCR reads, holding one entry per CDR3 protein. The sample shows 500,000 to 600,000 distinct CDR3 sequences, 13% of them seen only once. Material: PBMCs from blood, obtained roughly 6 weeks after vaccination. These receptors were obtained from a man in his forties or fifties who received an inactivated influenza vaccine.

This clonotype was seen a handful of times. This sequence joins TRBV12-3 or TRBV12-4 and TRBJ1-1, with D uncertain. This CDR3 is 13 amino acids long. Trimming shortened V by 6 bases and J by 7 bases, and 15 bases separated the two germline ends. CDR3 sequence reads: CASSPGQLLEAFF. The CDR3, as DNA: TGTGCCAGCAGCCCTGGCCAATTGCTTGAAGCTTTCTTT.

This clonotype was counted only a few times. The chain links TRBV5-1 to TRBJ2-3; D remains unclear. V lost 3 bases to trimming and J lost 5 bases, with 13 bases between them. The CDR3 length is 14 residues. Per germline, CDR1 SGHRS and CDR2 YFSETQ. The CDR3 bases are TGCGCCAGCAGCTCCACGACAATTAGAGATACGCAGTATTTT. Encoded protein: CASSSTTIRDTQYF.

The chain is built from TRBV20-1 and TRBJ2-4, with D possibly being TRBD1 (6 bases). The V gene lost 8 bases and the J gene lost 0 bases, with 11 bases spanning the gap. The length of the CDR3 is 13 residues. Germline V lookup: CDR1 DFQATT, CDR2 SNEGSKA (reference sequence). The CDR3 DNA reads TGCAGTTACAGGGCTCTAGCCAAAAACATTCAGTACTTC. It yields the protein CSYRALAKNIQYF.

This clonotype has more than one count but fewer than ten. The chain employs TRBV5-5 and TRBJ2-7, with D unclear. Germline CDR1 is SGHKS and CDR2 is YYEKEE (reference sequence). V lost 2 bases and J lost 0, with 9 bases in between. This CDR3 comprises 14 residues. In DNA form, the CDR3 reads TGTGCCAGCAGCTTCGGCCCAGTCTCCTACGAGCAGTACTTC. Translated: CASSFGPVSYEQYF.

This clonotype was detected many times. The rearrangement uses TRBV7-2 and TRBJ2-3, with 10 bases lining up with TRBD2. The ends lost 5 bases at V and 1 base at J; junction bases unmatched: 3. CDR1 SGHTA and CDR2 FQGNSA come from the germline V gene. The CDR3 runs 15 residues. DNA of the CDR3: TGTGCCAGCAGCCCTAGCGGGGGTGGCACAGATACGCAGTATTTT. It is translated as CASSPSGGGTDTQYF.

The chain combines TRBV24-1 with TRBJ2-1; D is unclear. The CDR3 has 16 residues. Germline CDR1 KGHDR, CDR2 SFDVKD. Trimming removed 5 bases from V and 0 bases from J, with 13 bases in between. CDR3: CATSASESSSYNEQFF. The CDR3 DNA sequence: TGTGCCACCAGTGCTTCCGAGAGCAGCTCCTACAATGAGCAGTTCTTC.

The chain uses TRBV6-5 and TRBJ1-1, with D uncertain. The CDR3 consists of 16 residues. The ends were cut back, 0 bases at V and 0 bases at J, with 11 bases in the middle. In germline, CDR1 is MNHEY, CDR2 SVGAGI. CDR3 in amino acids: CASSYSMAAMNTEAFF. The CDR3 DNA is TGTGCCAGCAGTTACTCGATGGCTGCCATGAACACTGAAGCTTTCTTT.

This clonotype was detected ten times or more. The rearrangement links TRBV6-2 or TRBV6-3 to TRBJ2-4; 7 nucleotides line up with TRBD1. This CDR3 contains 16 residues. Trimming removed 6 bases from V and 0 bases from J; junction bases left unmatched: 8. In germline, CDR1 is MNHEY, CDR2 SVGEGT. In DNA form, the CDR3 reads TGTGCCAGCAGGAGGGGACAGTCTTTAGCCAAAAACATTCAGTACTTC. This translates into CASRRGQSLAKNIQYF.

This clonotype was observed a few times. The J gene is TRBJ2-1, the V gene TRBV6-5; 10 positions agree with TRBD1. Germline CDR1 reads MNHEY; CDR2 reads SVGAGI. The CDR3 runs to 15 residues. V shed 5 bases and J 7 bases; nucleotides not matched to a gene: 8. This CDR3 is CASSTPGQGKNEQFF. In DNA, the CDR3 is TGTGCCAGCAGTACTCCGGGACAGGGGAAAAATGAGCAGTTCTTC.

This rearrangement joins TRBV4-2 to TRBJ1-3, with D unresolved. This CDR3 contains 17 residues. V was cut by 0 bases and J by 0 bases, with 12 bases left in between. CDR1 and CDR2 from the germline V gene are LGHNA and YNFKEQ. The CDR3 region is CASSQELAGFSGNTIYF. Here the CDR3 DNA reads TGTGCCAGCAGCCAAGAATTGGCAGGCTTCTCTGGAAACACCATATATTTT.

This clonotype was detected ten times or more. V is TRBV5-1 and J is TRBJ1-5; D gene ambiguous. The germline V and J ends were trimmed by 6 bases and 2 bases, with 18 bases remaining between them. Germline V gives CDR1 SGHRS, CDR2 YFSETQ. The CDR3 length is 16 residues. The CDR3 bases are TGCGCCAGCAACGACACCCCGGGGAATTGCAATCAGCCCCAGCATTTT. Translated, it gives CASNDTPGNCNQPQHF.

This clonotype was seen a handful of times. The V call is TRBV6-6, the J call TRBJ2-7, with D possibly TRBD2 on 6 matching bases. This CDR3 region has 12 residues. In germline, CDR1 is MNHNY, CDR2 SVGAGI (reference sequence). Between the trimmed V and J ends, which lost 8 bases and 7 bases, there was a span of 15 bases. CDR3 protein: CASRGTAGEQYF. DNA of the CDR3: TGTGCCAGCCGCGGGACGGCGGGGGAGCAGTACTTC.

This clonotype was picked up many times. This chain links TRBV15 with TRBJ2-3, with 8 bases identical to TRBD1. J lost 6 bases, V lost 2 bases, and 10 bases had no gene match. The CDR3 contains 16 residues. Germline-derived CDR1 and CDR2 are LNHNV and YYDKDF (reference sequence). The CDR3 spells CATSRSPTGDGDTQYF. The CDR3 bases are TGTGCCACCAGCAGATCTCCGACAGGGGATGGGGATACGCAGTATTTT.

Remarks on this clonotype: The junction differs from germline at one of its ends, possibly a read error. CDR3 sequence reads: CASSSLRGRANVPTF. The CDR3, as DNA: TGTGCCAGCAGCTCGTTGAGAGGGCGGGCCAACGTCCCGACTTTC. The V call is TRBV7-2, the J call TRBJ2-6; a possible D gene is TRBD2 (5 bases). Germline V gene lookup returns CDR1 SGHTA and CDR2 FQGNSA. This CDR3 is built from 15 residues.

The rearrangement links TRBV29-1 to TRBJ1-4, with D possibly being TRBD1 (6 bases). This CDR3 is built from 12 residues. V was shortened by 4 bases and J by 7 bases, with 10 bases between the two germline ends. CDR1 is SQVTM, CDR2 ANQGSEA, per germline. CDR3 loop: CSVGGGGEKLFF. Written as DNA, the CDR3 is TGCAGCGTTGGAGGGGGAGGTGAAAAACTGTTTTTT.

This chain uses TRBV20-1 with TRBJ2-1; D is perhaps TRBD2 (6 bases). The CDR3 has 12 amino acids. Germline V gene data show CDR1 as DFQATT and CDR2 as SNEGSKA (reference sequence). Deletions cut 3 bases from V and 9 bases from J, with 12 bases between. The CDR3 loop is CSARGRGSEQFF. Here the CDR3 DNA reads TGCAGTGCTAGGGGCCGGGGGAGTGAGCAGTTCTTC.

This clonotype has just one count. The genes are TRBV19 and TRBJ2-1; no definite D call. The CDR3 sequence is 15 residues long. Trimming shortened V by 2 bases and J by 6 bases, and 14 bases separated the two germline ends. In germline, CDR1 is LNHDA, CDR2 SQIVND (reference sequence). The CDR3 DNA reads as TGTGCCAGTAGTATAATCAGCGCTACTGTCAATGAGCAGTTCTTC. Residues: CASSIISATVNEQFF.

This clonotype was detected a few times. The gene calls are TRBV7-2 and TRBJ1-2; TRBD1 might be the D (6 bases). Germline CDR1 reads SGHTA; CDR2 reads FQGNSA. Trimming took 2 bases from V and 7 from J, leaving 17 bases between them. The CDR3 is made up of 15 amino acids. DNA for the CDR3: TGTGCCAGCAGCTTACGCTCAGGGGCGATCTCTGGCTACACCTTC. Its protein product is CASSLRSGAISGYTF.

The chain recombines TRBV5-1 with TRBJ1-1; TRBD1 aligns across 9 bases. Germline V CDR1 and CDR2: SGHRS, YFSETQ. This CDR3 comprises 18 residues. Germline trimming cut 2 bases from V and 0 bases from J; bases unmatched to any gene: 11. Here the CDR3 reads CASSFRDRALTMNTEAFF. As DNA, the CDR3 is TGCGCCAGCAGCTTCCGGGACAGGGCCTTAACCATGAACACTGAAGCTTTCTTT. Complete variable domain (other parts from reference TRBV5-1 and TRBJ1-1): KAGVTQTPRYLIKTRGQQVTLSCSPISGHRSVSWYQQTPGQGLQFLFEYFSETQRNKGNFPGRFSGRQFSNSRSEMNVSTLELGDSALYLCASSFRDRALTMNTEAFFGQGTRLTVV.

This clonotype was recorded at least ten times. DNA of the CDR3: TGCGCCAGCAGCTTGGGAAGGAAGGGGTACAATGAGCAGTTCTTC. Its translation: CASSLGRKGYNEQFF. This chain connects TRBV5-1 to TRBJ2-1; TRBD1 is a possible D gene (5 bases). V lost 0 bases and J lost 4, with 11 bases in between. Germline V CDR1 and CDR2: SGHRS, YFSETQ. This CDR3 contains 15 residues.

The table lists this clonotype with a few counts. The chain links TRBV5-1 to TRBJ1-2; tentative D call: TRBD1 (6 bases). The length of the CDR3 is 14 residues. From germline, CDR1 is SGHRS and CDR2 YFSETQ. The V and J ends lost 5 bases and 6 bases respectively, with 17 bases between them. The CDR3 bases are TGCGCCAGCAGACGGACAGACTTGGCGGATGGCTACACCTTC. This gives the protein CASRRTDLADGYTF.

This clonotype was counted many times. CDR3 bases: TGTGCCACCAGCAGAGATCCCACAGCGATCGATGAGCAGTTCTTC. Translating it yields CATSRDPTAIDEQFF. The chain uses TRBV15 and TRBJ2-1; D unresolved. The germline V gene has CDR1 LNHNV and CDR2 YYDKDF (reference sequence). V was trimmed by 0 bases and J by 8 bases, leaving 14 bases between them. This CDR3 has 15 residues.

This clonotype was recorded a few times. The CDR3 DNA follows: TGTGCCAGCAGTTACCCCGGGGCAGGGGGCTTTAGCGGGCGCTCCTACGAGCAGTACTTC. Translating it yields CASSYPGAGGFSGRSYEQYF. The rearrangement uses TRBV28 and TRBJ2-7, with a weak D call TRBD1 (8 bases). Trimming removed 4 bases at V and 0 bases at J, with 28 bases between. The germline CDR1 and CDR2 sequences are MDHEN and SYDVKM. The CDR3 totals 20 residues.

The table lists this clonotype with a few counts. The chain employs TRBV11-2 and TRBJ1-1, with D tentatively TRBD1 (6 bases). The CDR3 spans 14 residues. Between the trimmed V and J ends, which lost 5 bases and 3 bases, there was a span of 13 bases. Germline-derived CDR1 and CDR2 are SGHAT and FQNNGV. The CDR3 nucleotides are TGTGCCAGCAGCGCGGGGGGCGCGTACACTGAAGCTTTCTTT. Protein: CASSAGGAYTEAFF. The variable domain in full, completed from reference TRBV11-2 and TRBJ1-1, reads EAGVAQSPRYKIIEKRQSVAFWCNPISGHATLYWYQQILGQGPKLLIQFQNNGVVDDSQLPKDRFSAERLKGVDSTLKIQPAKLEDSAVYLCASSAGGAYTEAFFGQGTRLTVV.

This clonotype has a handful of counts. The CDR3, as DNA: TGTGCCAGCAGTTGGGGACAGAGGGGCACTGAAGCTTTCTTT. Its translation: CASSWGQRGTEAFF. This chain joins TRBV12-3 or TRBV12-4 and TRBJ1-1; TRBD1 aligns across 7 bases. Trimming took 4 bases from V and 4 from J; bases not matched to a gene: 6. This CDR3 is 14 amino acids long.

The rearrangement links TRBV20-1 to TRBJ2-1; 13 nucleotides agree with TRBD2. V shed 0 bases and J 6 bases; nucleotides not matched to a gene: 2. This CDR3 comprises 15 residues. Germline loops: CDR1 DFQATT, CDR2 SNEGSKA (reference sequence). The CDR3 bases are TGCAGTGCTAGAGATTGGACTAGCGGGAGCAATGAGCAGTTCTTC. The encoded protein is CSARDWTSGSNEQFF.